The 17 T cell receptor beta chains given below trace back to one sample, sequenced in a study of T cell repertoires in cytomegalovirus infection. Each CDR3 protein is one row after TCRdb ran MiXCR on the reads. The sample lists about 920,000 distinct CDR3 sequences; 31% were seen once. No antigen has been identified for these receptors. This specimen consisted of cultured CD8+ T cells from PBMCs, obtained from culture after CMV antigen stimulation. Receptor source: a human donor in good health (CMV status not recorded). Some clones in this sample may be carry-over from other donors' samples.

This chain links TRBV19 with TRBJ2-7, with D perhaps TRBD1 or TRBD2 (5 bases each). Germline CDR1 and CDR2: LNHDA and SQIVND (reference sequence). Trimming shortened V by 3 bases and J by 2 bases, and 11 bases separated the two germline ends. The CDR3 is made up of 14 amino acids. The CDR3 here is CASSIPGDPYEQYF. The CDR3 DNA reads TGTGCCAGTAGTATTCCCGGGGACCCCTACGAGCAGTACTTC.

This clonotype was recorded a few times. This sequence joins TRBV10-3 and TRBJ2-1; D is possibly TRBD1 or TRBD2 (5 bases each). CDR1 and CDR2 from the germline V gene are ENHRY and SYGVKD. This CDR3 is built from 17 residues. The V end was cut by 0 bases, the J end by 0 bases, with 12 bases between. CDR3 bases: TGTGCCATCAGTGAGTCGGTGGGGGAGAGCTCCTACAATGAGCAGTTCTTC. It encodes CAISESVGESSYNEQFF.

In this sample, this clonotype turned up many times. In nucleotides, the CDR3 is TGTGCCAGCACTTCAGGGAGGGCACTCAATCAGCCCCAGCATTTT. Its translation is CASTSGRALNQPQHF. The chain carries TRBV6-1 and TRBJ1-5; possible D gene TRBD1, 5 bases. The V end lost 7 bases, the J end lost 3 bases, and 16 bases lay between the germline ends. The CDR3 is 15 amino acids. The germline V gene encodes CDR1 MNHNS and CDR2 SASEGT.

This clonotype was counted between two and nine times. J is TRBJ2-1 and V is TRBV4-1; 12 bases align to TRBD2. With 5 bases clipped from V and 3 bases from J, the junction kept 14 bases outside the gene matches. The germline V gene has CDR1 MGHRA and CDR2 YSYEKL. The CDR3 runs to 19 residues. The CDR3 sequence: CASSSGTSGFNFNYNEQFF. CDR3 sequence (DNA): TGCGCCAGCAGCTCCGGGACTAGCGGGTTCAACTTTAACTACAATGAGCAGTTCTTC.

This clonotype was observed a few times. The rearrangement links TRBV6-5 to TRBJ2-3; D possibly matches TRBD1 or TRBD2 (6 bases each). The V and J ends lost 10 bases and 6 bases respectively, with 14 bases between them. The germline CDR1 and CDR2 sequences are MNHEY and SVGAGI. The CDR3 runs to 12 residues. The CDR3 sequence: CATIGGPDTQYF. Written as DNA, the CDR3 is TGTGCCACCATAGGGGGGCCGGATACGCAGTATTTT.

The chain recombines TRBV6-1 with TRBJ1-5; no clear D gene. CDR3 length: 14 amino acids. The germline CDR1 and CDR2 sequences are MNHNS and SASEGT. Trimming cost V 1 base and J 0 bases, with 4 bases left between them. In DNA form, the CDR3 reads TGTGCCAGCAGTGAAGATTATAGCAATCAGCCCCAGCATTTT. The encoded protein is CASSEDYSNQPQHF.

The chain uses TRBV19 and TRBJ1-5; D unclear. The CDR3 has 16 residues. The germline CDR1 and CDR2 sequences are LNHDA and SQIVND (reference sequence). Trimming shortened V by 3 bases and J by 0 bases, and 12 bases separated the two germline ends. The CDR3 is CASSIPTAYSNQPQHF. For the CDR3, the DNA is TGTGCCAGTAGTATCCCAACAGCGTATAGCAATCAGCCCCAGCATTTT.

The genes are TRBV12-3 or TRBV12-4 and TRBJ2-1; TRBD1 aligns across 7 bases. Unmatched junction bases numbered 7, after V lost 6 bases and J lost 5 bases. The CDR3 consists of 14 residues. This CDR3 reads CASSWTGRDNEQFF. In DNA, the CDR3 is TGTGCCAGCAGCTGGACAGGTAGAGACAATGAGCAGTTCTTC.

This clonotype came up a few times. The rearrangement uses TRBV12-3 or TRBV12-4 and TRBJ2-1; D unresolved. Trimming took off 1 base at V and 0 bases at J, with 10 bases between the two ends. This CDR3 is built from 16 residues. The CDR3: CASSLGAESSYNEQFF. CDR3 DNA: TGTGCCAGCAGTTTAGGGGCAGAGAGCTCCTACAATGAGCAGTTCTTC.

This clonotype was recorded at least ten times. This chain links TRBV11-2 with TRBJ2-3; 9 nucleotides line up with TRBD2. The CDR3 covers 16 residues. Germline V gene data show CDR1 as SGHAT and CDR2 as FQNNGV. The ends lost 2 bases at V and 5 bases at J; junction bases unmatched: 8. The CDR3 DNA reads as TGTGCCAGCAGCTTAATCGGCGGGGGGGCCCAAGATACGCAGTATTTT. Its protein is CASSLIGGGAQDTQYF.

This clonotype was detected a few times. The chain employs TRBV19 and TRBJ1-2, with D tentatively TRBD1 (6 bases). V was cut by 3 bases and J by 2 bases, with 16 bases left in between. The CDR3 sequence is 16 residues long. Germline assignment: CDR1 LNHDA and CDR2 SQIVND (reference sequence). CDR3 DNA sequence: TGTGCCAGTAGTATTCCTGGACAGCGGATCAACTATGGCTACACCTTC. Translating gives CASSIPGQRINYGYTF.

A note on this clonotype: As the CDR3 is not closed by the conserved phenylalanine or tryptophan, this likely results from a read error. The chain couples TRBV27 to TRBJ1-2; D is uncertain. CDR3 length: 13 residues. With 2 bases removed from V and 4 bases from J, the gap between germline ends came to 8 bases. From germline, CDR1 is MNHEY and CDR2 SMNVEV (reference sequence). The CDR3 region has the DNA TGTGCCAGCAGTTTAGCAGGCGTCTATGGCTACACCTTA. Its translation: CASSLAGVYGYTL.

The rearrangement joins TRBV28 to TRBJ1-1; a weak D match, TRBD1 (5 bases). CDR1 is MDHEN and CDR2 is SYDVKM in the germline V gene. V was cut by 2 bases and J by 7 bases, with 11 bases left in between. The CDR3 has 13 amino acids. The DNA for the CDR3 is TGTGCCAGCAGTTTAATCAGGGAAAATGAAGCTTTCTTT. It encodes CASSLIRENEAFF.

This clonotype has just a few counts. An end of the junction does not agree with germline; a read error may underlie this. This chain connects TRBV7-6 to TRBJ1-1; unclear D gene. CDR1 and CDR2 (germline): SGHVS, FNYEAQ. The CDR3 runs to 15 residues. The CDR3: CASSPTEGLKTEAFF. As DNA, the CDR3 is TGTGCCAGCAGCCCCACGGAAGGGTTGAAGACTGAAGCTTTCTTT.

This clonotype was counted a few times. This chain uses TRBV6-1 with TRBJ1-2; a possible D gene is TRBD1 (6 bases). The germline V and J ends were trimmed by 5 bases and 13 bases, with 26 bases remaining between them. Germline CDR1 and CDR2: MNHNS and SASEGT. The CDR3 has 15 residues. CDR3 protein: CASSPRTEYAPIITF. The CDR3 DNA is TGTGCCAGCAGTCCCCGGACAGAATATGCCCCTATCATCACCTTC.

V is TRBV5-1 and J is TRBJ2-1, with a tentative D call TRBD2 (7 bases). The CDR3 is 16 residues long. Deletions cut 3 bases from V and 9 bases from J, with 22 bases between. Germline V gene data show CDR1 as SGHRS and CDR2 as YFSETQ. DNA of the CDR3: TGCGCCAGCAGCTCGAAGGCGGGGGCTAAGGGAGTTGAGCAGTTCTTC. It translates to CASSSKAGAKGVEQFF.

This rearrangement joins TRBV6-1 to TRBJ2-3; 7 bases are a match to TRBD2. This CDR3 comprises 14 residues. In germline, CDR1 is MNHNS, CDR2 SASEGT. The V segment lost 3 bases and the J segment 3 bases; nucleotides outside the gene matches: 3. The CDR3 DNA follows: TGTGCCAGCAGTGACAGCGGGGAGACAGATACGCAGTATTTT. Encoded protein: CASSDSGETDTQYF.